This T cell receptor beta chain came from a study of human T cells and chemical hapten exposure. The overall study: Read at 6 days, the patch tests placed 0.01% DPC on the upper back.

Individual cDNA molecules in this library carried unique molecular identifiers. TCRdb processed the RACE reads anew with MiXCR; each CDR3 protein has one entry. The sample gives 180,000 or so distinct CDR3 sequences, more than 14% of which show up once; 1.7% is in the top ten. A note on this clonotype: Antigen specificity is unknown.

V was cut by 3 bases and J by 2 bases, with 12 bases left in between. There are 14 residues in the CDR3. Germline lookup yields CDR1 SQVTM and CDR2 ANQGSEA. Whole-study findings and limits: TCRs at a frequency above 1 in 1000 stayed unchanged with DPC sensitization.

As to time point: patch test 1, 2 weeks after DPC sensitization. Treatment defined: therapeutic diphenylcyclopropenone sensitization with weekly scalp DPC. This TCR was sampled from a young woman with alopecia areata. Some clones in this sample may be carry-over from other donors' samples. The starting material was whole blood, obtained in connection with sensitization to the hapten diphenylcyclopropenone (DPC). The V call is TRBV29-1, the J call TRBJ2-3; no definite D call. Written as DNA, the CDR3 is TGCAGCGTTGATTTAGGGCAGTTCACAGATACGCAGTATTTT. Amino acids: CSVDLGQFTDTQYF.